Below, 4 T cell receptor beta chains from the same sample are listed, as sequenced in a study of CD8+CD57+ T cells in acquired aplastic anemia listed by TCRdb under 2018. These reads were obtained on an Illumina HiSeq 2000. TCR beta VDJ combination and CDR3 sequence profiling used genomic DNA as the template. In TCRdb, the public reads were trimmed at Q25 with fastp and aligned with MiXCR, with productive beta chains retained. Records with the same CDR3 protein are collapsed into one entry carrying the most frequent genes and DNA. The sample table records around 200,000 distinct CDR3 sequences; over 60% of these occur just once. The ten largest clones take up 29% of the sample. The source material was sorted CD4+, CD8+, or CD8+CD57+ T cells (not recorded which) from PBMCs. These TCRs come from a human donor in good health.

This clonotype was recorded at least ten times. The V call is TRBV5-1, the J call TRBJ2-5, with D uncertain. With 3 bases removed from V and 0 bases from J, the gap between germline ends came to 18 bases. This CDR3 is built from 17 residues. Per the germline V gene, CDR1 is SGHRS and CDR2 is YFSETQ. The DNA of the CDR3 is TGCGCCAGCAGCTCTCGAACGCCCATACAGTACCAAGAGACCCAGTACTTC. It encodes CASSSRTPIQYQETQYF. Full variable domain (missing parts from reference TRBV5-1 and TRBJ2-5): KAGVTQTPRYLIKTRGQQVTLSCSPISGHRSVSWYQQTPGQGLQFLFEYFSETQRNKGNFPGRFSGRQFSNSRSEMNVSTLELGDSALYLCASSSRTPIQYQETQYFGPGTRLLVL.

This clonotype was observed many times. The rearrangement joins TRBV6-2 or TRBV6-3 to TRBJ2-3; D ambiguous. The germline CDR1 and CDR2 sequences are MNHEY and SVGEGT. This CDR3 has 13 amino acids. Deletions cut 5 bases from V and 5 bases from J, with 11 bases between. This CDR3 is CASSETLGDTQYF. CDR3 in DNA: TGTGCCAGCAGTGAAACTCTAGGAGATACGCAGTATTTT.

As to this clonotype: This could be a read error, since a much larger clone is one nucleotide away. CDR3 sequence: CASSPDLSYGYTF. The CDR3 nucleotides read TGCGCCAGCAGCCCGGACCTTAGCTATGGCTACACCTTC. J is TRBJ1-2 and V is TRBV5-1; no clear D gene. Per the germline V gene, CDR1 is SGHRS and CDR2 is YFSETQ. Trimming shortened V by 4 bases and J by 4 bases, and 11 bases separated the two germline ends. The CDR3 runs to 13 residues.

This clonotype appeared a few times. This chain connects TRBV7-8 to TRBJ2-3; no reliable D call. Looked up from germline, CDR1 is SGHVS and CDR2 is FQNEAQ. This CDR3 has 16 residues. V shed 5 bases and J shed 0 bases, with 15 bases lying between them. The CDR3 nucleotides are TGTGCCAGCAGCCCCACGGGTTACTCTAGCACAGATACGCAGTATTTT. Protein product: CASSPTGYSSTDTQYF.